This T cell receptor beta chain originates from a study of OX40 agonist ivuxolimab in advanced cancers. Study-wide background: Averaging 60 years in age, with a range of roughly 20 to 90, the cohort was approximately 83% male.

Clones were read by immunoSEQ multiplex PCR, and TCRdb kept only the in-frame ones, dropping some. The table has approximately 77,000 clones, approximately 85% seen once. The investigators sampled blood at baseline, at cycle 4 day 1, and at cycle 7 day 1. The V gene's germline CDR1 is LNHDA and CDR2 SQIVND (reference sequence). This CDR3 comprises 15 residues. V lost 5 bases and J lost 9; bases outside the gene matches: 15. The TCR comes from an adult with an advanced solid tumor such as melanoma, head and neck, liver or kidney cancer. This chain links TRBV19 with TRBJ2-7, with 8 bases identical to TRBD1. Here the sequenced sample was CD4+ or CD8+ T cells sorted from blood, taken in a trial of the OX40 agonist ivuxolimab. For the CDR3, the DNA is TGTGCCAGTAGTGGCAGGGGGCAAGCATTGGTGTCGCAGTACTTC. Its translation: CASSGRGQALVSQYF.